These T cell receptor beta chains were read from a single sample in a study of CD8+CD57+ T cells in acquired aplastic anemia. TCRdb itself ran the reads through MiXCR, one entry per CDR3 protein. The table records 200,000 or so distinct CDR3 sequences, around 47% of them present only once. Sequencing input: sorted CD4+, CD8+, or CD8+CD57+ T cells (not recorded which) from PBMCs. These receptors were taken from a human donor with aplastic anemia. CDR3s include the opening cysteine and the closing phenylalanine or tryptophan. The D gene is left open where the match is weak. The size entry is marked missing in some rows and otherwise reads once, few, many or a size class.

d_gene | len | j_gene | v_gene | abundance | CDR3aa | CDR3nt
NA | 13 | TRBJ1-1 | TRBV7-3 | NA | CASSSRTNTEAFF | TGTGCCAGCAGCTCCCGGACGAACACTGAAGCTTTCTTT
TRBD2 | 18 | TRBJ2-6 | TRBV12-3/TRBV12-4 | NA | CASSFVAGGPPGANVLTF | TGTGCCAGCAGTTTTGTAGCGGGAGGGCCCCCCGGGGCCAACGTCCTGACTTTC
NA | 15 | TRBJ2-1 | TRBV20-1 | NA | CSARKEGSSYNEQFF | TGCAGTGCTAGAAAGGAGGGGAGCTCCTACAATGAGCAGTTCTTC
TRBD1 | 13 | TRBJ1-5 | TRBV7-2 | few | CASSLVDREAQHF | TGTGCCAGCAGCTTAGTGGACAGGGAGGCCCAGCATTTT
TRBD2 | 14 | TRBJ2-5 | TRBV19 | few | CASSPGGAGETQYF | TGTGCCAGTAGTCCCGGGGGGGCCGGGGAGACCCAGTACTTC
NA | 10 | TRBJ1-2 | TRBV30 | few | CAWRGVGYTF | TGTGCCTGGAGAGGGGTGGGCTACACCTTC
NA | 13 | TRBJ2-5 | TRBV7-3 | NA | CASSLAPRETQYF | TGTGCCAGCAGCTTAGCGCCTAGGGAGACCCAGTACTTC
TRBD1 | 14 | TRBJ2-3 | TRBV7-6 | many | CASRAGQGADTQYF | TGTGCCAGCAGGGCAGGACAGGGGGCAGATACGCAGTATTTT
NA | 13 | TRBJ2-7 | TRBV7-2 | few | CASSFFWGYEQYF | TGTGCCAGCAGCTTTTTCTGGGGTTACGAGCAGTACTTC
NA | 15 | TRBJ2-2 | TRBV10-3 | few | CAISESPGGTGELFF | TGTGCCATCAGTGAGTCGCCAGGGGGGACCGGGGAGCTGTTTTTT
TRBD1 | 17 | TRBJ1-1 | TRBV30 | NA | CAWSVRLWDSVNTEAFF | TGTGCCTGGAGTGTAAGATTGTGGGACAGTGTGAACACTGAAGCTTTCTTT
TRBD2 | 16 | TRBJ2-3 | TRBV27 | NA | CASSLLAGGPTDTQYF | TGTGCCAGCAGCTTATTAGCGGGAGGGCCTACAGATACGCAGTATTTT